The entry below describes one TCR beta chain. Deletions cut 8 bases from V and 5 bases from J, with 15 bases between. CDR1 and CDR2 from the germline V gene are MNHEY and SMNVEV (reference sequence). The CDR3 sequence is 14 residues long. Repertoires were generated with immunoSEQ multiplex PCR, while TCRdb's copy carries only in-frame clones and drops some. The table includes about 120,000 clones, roughly 91% detected once. These data are taken from a study of control samples from healthy donors and cancer patients. Sequences were obtained from blood. The source is a woman aged 70 to 79 in good health. V gene TRBV27 combines with J gene TRBJ2-2; D is possibly TRBD1 (7 bases). CDR3 amino acids: CASLRAGGTGELFF. The CDR3, as DNA: TGTGCCAGCCTTAGAGCAGGGGGGACCGGGGAGCTGTTTTTT.